This T cell receptor (beta chain) emerged from a study of CD8+ T cells in alopecia areata. Isolated RNA was reverse transcribed into cDNA used as the sequencing template. The data were produced by immunoSEQ multiplex PCR, yet TCRdb's version contains in-frame clones alone and is incomplete. The sample records 80,000 to 100,000 clones, roughly 46% being singletons. The table lists this clone with a count of one. Its matching antigen is unknown. Treatment given: oral pan-JAK inhibitor, 5-10 mg twice daily. Study-level points and caveats: Because of a solitary nonresponder, the connection of baseline CD8+ expansion to response stays uncertain. Sequencing of scalp samples also captures resident alphabeta T cells of normal skin.

CDR3 size: 13 residues. Germline CDR1 is SGHNT and CDR2 is YENEEA. V shed 5 bases and J 10 bases; nucleotides not matched to a gene: 8. Sequenced here: CD8+ T cells sorted from blood, sampled at week 24, from a patient treated with tofacitinib. The chain has TRBV11-3 and TRBJ2-1; 7 nucleotides match TRBD1. This TCR was sampled from a human donor with alopecia areata. CDR3 DNA: TGTGCCAGCAGCCCCCGCAGGGGGTGGGAGCAGTTCTTC. It translates to CASSPRRGWEQFF.